A selection of T cell receptor beta chains follows, all from one sample in a study of T-cell memory formation after mild COVID-19. MiXCR, run by TCRdb on the 5' RACE reads, gives a single entry per CDR3 protein. The table lists around 390,000 distinct CDR3 sequences, roughly 15% of them singletons. Material: PBMCs or a T cell subset sorted from them (not recorded which). The receptors here all came from a young man who had mild COVID-19 (a few samples of this study predate the infection). Cell type and time point are not known. CDR3s include the opening cysteine and the closing phenylalanine or tryptophan. The order of the fields is V gene, D gene, J gene, clone size, CDR3 protein, CDR3 DNA. A D gene is named only where the DNA matches it firmly. Only some rows state a clone size, as once, few, many or a class for expanded clones.

TRBV11-2	-	TRBJ2-5	many	CASSRGQMQETQYF	TGTGCCAGCAGCCGAGGACAGATGCAAGAGACCCAGTACTTC
TRBV11-3	TRBD2	TRBJ2-5	once	CASSQGLAAGETQYF	TGTGCCAGCAGCCAAGGACTAGCGGCGGGGGAGACCCAGTACTTC
TRBV12-3/TRBV12-4	-	TRBJ2-2	-	CASGSPITGWELFF	TGTGCCAGCGGATCGCCGATCACAGGGTGGGAGCTGTTTTTT
TRBV7-9	-	TRBJ1-2	few	CASSLGVGAGYTF	TGTGCCAGCAGCTTAGGCGTCGGGGCTGGCTACACCTTC
TRBV5-1	-	TRBJ1-2	few	CASSPQVGDGYTF	TGCGCCAGCAGCCCACAGGTCGGTGATGGCTACACCTTC
TRBV10-3	-	TRBJ1-5	few	CAISELQAQQPQHF	TGTGCCATCAGTGAGTTACAGGCCCAACAGCCCCAGCATTTT
TRBV2	TRBD1	TRBJ1-1	-	CASSWTGGPVTEAFF	TGTGCCAGCAGCTGGACAGGGGGCCCGGTGACTGAAGCTTTCTTT
TRBV5-1	-	TRBJ1-6	once	CASSRETVRSRLSSPLHF	TGCGCCAGCAGCCGAGAGACGGTACGGAGCCGACTGAGTTCACCCCTCCACTTT
TRBV3-1	-	TRBJ2-3	few	CASSQAGASRTQYF	TGTGCCAGCAGCCAAGCCGGGGCCTCACGAACGCAGTATTTT
TRBV24-1	TRBD1	TRBJ2-5	-	CATSVRDRAGETQYF	TGTGCCACCAGTGTCCGGGACAGGGCAGGGGAGACCCAGTACTTC
TRBV3-1	TRBD2	TRBJ2-5	few	CASSQERGGEETQYF	TGTGCCAGCAGCCAAGAACGCGGGGGGGAAGAGACCCAGTACTTC
TRBV6-1	-	TRBJ2-1	-	CASSEWWGQFF	TGTGCCAGCAGTGAATGGTGGGGGCAGTTCTTC
TRBV9	-	TRBJ2-1	-	CASSLLGERYNEQFF	TGTGCCAGCAGCCTTCTTGGGGAGAGGTACAATGAGCAGTTCTTC
TRBV29-1	-	TRBJ2-7	many	CSVAEQTYEQYF	TGCAGCGTTGCGGAACAGACCTACGAGCAGTACTTC
TRBV12-3/TRBV12-4	-	TRBJ2-2	few	CASNSTAMKWGFPPNTGELFF	TGTGCCAGCAACTCCACCGCAATGAAGTGGGGTTTCCCTCCGAACACCGGGGAGCTGTTTTTT
TRBV5-1	-	TRBJ2-7	-	CASSPPPGPTYEQYF	TGCGCCAGCAGCCCCCCACCGGGGCCCACCTACGAGCAGTACTTC
TRBV7-2	-	TRBJ2-3	few	CASSRYEGDTQYF	TGTGCCAGCAGTCGGTATGAGGGAGATACGCAGTATTTT
TRBV15	-	TRBJ2-1	few	CATSRDGTTDEQFF	TGTGCCACCAGCAGAGACGGGACGACCGATGAGCAGTTCTTC
TRBV10-2	-	TRBJ1-4	few	CASSEPAVWNEKLFF	TGCGCCAGCAGTGAGCCGGCAGTCTGGAATGAAAAACTGTTTTTT
TRBV3-1	TRBD1	TRBJ1-1	-	CASSQAGTGTEAFF	TGTGCCAGCAGCCAAGCCGGGACAGGGACTGAAGCTTTCTTT
TRBV27	-	TRBJ2-1	few	CASSLGASPYNEQFF	TGTGCCAGCAGTTTAGGGGCCAGCCCCTACAATGAGCAGTTCTTC
TRBV6-1	-	TRBJ2-7	few	CASTGSWGDYEQYF	TGTGCCAGCACCGGGAGTTGGGGGGACTACGAGCAGTACTTC
TRBV9	TRBD2	TRBJ2-3	-	CASSADGGGTDTQYF	TGTGCCAGCAGCGCCGACGGGGGGGGCACAGATACGCAGTATTTT
TRBV7-8	-	TRBJ2-5	few	CASSPVFDGIGETQYF	TGTGCCAGCAGCCCCGTCTTTGACGGAATCGGAGAGACCCAGTACTTC
TRBV29-1	TRBD1	TRBJ2-7	-	CSVYQTGTPYEQYF	TGCAGCGTGTATCAGACAGGGACGCCCTACGAGCAGTACTTC
TRBV10-1	TRBD1	TRBJ2-5	-	CASSEGQGLVQETQYF	TGCGCCAGCAGTGAGGGACAGGGGCTTGTACAAGAGACCCAGTACTTC
TRBV6-5	-	TRBJ1-4	-	CASSTRDEKLFF	TGTGCCAGCAGTACAAGGGATGAAAAACTGTTTTTT
TRBV28	-	TRBJ1-1	-	CASSPGQITEAFF	TGTGCCAGCAGTCCCGGACAGATCACTGAAGCTTTCTTT
TRBV6-5	TRBD1	TRBJ2-1	-	CASGRGQGINEQFF	TGTGCCAGCGGCCGGGGACAGGGGATCAATGAGCAGTTCTTC
TRBV18	-	TRBJ1-1	-	CASSHGEGRGSNTEAFF	TGTGCCAGCTCCCACGGGGAGGGCAGAGGGTCGAACACTGAAGCTTTCTTT
TRBV19	TRBD1	TRBJ1-5	many	CASSPGGRNQPQHF	TGTGCCAGTAGCCCAGGGGGAAGAAATCAGCCCCAGCATTTT
TRBV6-6	-	TRBJ1-4	few	CASSRAYKVINEKLFF	TGTGCCAGCAGTCGAGCTTATAAGGTGATCAATGAAAAACTGTTTTTT
TRBV2	-	TRBJ2-7	once	CASSDGIYEQYF	TGTGCCAGCAGTGACGGAATCTACGAGCAGTACTTC
TRBV7-3	TRBD1	TRBJ2-3	many	CASSIQGTGADTQYF	TGTGCCAGCAGCATACAGGGGACAGGTGCAGATACGCAGTATTTT
TRBV4-1	-	TRBJ1-2	-	CASSQEKYGYTF	TGCGCCAGCAGCCAAGAAAAGTATGGCTACACCTTC
TRBV19	-	TRBJ1-6	-	CASSIQDRGDPLHF	TGTGCCAGTAGTATACAGGACCGCGGGGACCCCCTCCACTTT
TRBV29-1	TRBD1	TRBJ2-2	-	CSATGENTGELFF	TGCAGCGCCACAGGGGAGAACACCGGGGAGCTGTTTTTT
TRBV7-2	TRBD1	TRBJ2-5	few	CASSLAGTGVGETQYF	TGTGCCAGCAGCTTAGCCGGGACAGGGGTTGGGGAGACCCAGTACTTC
TRBV4-2	-	TRBJ1-6	few	CASSQEESGQNGSPLHF	TGTGCCAGCAGCCAAGAAGAGTCTGGACAAAATGGGTCACCCCTCCACTTT
TRBV2	TRBD1	TRBJ2-1	few	CASSGPGTGFGQFF	TGTGCCAGCAGTGGTCCCGGGACAGGGTTTGGGCAGTTCTTC
TRBV7-2	-	TRBJ1-2	-	CASSPQSGRDKGYGYTF	TGTGCCAGCAGCCCCCAATCTGGCCGGGACAAGGGCTATGGCTACACCTTC
TRBV4-1	-	TRBJ2-3	-	CASSQDSSFRGKGQYF	TGCGCCAGCAGCCAAGATTCTAGTTTCCGGGGAAAGGGGCAGTATTTT
TRBV12-3/TRBV12-4	-	TRBJ2-1	-	CASSAPAGEQFF	TGTGCCAGCAGCGCCCCTGCCGGGGAGCAGTTCTTC
TRBV18	-	TRBJ1-2	few	CASSPDRSFSYGYTF	TGTGCCAGCTCCCCCGACCGATCCTTCTCCTATGGCTACACCTTC
TRBV6-1	-	TRBJ2-1	-	CASNTASYNEQFF	TGTGCCAGCAACACCGCGTCCTACAATGAGCAGTTCTTC
TRBV5-1	TRBD2	TRBJ2-3	-	CASSSLERGGLGTDTQYF	TGCGCCAGCAGCTCCCTAGAGCGGGGGGGCCTGGGCACAGATACGCAGTATTTT
TRBV28	TRBD2	TRBJ2-2	-	CASRGGIQRGTGELFF	TGTGCCAGCAGGGGTGGGATTCAGCGGGGAACCGGGGAGCTGTTTTTT
TRBV20-1	-	TRBJ2-2	many	CSASARGEAGELFF	TGCAGTGCTAGCGCGCGCGGGGAGGCCGGGGAGCTGTTTTTT
TRBV9	-	TRBJ2-5	-	CASSVHGWETQYF	TGTGCCAGCAGCGTTCACGGATGGGAGACCCAGTACTTC
TRBV2	-	TRBJ2-7	-	CASSEERTDRAYEQYF	TGTGCCAGCAGTGAAGAACGGACGGATCGGGCCTACGAGCAGTACTTC
TRBV9	TRBD1	TRBJ1-5	-	CASSGGTGYQPQHF	TGTGCCAGCAGCGGCGGGACAGGGTATCAGCCCCAGCATTTT
TRBV20-1	TRBD1	TRBJ1-4	few	CSAVYRGEKLFF	TGCAGCGCTGTCTACAGGGGGGAAAAACTGTTTTTT
TRBV4-3	TRBD1	TRBJ1-6	many	CASSQELGTGNSPLHF	TGCGCCAGCAGCCAAGAGCTGGGGACAGGGAATTCACCCCTCCACTTT